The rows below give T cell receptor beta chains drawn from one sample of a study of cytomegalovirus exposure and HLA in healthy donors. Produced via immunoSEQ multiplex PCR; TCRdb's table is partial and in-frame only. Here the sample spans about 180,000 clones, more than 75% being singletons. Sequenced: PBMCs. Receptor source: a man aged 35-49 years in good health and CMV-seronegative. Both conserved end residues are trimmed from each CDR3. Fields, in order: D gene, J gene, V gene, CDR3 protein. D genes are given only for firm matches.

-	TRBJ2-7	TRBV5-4	ASSLGERTYEQY
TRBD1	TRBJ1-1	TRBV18	ASSPRGQMNTEAF
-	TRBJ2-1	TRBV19	ASSFATGEQF
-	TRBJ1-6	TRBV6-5	ASSFTPGGGNSPLH
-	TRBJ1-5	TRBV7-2	ASSLGQGQVQPQH
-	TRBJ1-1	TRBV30	AWSRYSNTEAF
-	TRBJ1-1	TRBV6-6	ASSYSYQMNTEAF
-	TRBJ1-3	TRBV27	ASSLWGGPGNTIY
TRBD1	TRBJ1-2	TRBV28	ASSLEQGAFGYT
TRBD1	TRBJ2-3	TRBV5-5	ASSLERGRNTQY
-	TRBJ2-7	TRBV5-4	ASSLAGTYEQY
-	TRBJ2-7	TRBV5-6	ASSLVAASYEQY
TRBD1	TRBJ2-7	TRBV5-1	ASSTTTGTVPYEQY
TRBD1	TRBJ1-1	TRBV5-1	ASSGQDMTNTEAF
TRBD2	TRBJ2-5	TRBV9	ASSVGSLAGLETQY
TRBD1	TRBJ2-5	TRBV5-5	ASSFEGDRGPGSSETQY
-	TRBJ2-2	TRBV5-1	ASSRTPGVPGELF
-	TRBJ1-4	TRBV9	ASSGGDANEKLF
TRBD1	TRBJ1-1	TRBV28	ASSLRGQSEAF
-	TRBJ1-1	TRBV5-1	ASSLLSSGGRDTEAF
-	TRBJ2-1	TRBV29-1	SVGAGVYNEQF
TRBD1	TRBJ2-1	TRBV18	ASSPPTGNEQF
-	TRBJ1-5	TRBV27	ASSLWGTWGEKGSIQPQH
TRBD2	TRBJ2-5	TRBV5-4	ASSLSGASQETQY
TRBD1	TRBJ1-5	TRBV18	ASSTRGPHQPQH
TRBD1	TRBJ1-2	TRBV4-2	ASSLQGAPKGYT
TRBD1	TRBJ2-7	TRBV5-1	ASTGTGPYEQY
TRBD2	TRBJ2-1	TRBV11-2	ASSLDPPSGYNEQF
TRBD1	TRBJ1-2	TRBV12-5	ASGLEGGESGYT
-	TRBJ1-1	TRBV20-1	SAIVSRAF
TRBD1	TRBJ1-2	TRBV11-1	ASSRRDRGNYGYT
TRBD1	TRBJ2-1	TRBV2	ASSEGQGVSVYNEQF
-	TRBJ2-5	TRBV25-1	ASSDPNSGETQY
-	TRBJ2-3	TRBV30	AWSAQLSTDTQY
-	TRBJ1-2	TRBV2	ASSEEGLIYGYT